This passage covers 2 T cell receptor beta chains from one sample sequenced in a study of shared clonotypes between healthy human individuals. Measured with immunoSEQ multiplex PCR; TCRdb has only the in-frame clones, and not every one. The sample carries some 1 million clones, 60% to 80% recorded once. Sequencing input: memory CD4+ T cells sorted from blood. Noted subset: CD45RA-negative fraction. The receptors come from a young man in good health.

The chain's CDR3 is CASSLVGRYNEQFF. The DNA of the CDR3 is TGTGCCAGCAGCTTAGTGGGCAGGTATAATGAGCAGTTCTTC. The chain joins TRBV11-2 to TRBJ2-1; D is unresolved. The CDR3 length is 14 residues. With 1 base removed from V and 7 bases from J, the gap between germline ends came to 11 bases. In germline, CDR1 is SGHAT, CDR2 FQNNGV.

The J gene is TRBJ1-1, the V gene TRBV5-4; D remains unclear. CDR3 length: 12 amino acids. V was trimmed by 1 base and J by 9 bases, leaving 10 bases between them. CDR1 SGHNT and CDR2 YYREEE come from the germline V gene (reference sequence). CDR3 nucleotides: TGTGCCAGCAGCTTGCCAGGCCAGAAAGCTTTCTTT. Its protein product is CASSLPGQKAFF. The full variable domain, completed using reference TRBV5-4 and TRBJ1-1, is ETGVTQSPTHLIKTRGQQVTLRCSSQSGHNTVSWYQQALGQGPQFIFQYYREEENGRGNFPPRFSGLQFPNYSSELNVNALELDDSALYLCASSLPGQKAFFGQGTRLTVV.